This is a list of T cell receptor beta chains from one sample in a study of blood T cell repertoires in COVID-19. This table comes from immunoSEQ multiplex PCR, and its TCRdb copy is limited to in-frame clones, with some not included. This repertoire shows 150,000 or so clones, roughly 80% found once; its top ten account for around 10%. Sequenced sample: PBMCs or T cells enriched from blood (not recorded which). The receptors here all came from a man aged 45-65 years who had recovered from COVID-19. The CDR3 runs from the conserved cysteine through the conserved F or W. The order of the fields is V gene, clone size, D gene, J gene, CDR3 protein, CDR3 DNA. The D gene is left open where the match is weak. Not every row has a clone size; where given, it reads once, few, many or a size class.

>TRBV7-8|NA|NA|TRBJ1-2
CASSQNRGYTF
TGTGCCAGCAGCCAGAACCGGGGATACACCTTC
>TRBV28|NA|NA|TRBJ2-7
CASSLGGGHSYEQYF
TGTGCCAGCAGTTTAGGGGGCGGGCACTCCTACGAGCAGTACTTC
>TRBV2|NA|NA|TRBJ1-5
CASRTNRVDNQPQHF
TGTGCCAGCAGGACCAACAGGGTAGACAATCAGCCCCAGCATTTT
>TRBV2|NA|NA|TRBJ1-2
CASRRTVDGYTF
TGTGCCAGCAGGAGGACAGTGGATGGCTACACCTTC
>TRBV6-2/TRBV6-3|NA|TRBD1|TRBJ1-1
CASSYSTGEAFF
TGTGCCAGCAGTTACTCGACAGGGGAAGCTTTCTTT
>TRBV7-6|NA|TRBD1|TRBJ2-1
CASSLDRGYNEQFF
TGTGCCAGCAGCTTGGACAGGGGGTACAATGAGCAGTTCTTC
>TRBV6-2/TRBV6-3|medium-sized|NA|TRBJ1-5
CASSIDSGSQPQHF
TGTGCCAGCAGTATCGACTCTGGAAGTCAGCCCCAGCATTTT
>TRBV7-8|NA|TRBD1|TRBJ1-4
CASSVDRATNEKLFF
TGTGCCAGCAGCGTGGACAGGGCAACTAATGAAAAACTGTTTTTT
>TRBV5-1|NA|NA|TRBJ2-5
CASSRDYQETQYF
TGCGCCAGCAGCCGCGACTATCAAGAGACCCAGTACTTC
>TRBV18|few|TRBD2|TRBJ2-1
CASSPSGVEQFF
TGTGCCAGCTCCCCAAGCGGGGTCGAGCAGTTCTTC
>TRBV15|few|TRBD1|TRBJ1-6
CATSRDPTGNSPLHF
TGTGCCACCAGCAGAGATCCGACAGGGAATTCACCCCTCCACTTT
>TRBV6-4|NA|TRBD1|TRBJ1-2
CASSERQGGYGYTF
TGTGCCAGCAGTGAAAGACAGGGGGGCTATGGCTACACCTTC
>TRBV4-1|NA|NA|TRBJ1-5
CASSQVGVNQPQHF
TGCGCCAGCAGCCAAGTTGGAGTCAATCAGCCCCAGCATTTT